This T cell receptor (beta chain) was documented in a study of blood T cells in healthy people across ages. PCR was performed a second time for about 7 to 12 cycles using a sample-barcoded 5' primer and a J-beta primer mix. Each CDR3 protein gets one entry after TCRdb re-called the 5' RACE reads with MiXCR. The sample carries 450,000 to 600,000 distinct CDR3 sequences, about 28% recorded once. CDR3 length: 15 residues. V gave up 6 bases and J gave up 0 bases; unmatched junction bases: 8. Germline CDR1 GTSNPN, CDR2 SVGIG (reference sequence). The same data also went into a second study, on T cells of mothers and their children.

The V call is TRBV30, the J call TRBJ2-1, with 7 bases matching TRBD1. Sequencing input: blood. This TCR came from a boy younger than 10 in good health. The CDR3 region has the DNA TGTGCCTGCCAGACAGGGAGCAGCTCCTACAATGAGCAGTTCTTC. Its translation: CACQTGSSSYNEQFF.